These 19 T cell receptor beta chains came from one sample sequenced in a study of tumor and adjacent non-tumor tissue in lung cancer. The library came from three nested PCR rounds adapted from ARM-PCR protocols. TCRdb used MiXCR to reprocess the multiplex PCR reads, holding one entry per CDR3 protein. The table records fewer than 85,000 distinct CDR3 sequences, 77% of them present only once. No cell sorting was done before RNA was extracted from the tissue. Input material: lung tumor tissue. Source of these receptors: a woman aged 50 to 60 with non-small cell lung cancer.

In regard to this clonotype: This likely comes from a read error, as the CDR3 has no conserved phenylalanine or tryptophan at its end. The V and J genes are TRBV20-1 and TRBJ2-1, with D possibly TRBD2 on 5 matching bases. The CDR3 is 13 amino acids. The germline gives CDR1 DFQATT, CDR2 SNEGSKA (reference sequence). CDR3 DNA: TGCAATGCTAGATCTACTAGATACAATGAGCAGTTCTTA. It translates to CNARSTRYNEQFL.

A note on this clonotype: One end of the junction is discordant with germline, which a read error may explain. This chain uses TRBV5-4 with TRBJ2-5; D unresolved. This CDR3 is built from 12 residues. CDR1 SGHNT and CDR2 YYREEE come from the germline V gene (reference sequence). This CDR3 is CTSSRVTETQYF. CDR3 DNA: TGTACCAGCAGCCGAGTAACCGAGACCCAGTACTTC.

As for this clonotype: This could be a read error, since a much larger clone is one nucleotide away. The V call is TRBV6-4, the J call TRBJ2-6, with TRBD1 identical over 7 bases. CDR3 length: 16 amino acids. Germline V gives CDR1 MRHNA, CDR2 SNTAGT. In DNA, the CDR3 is TGTGCCAGCAGTGAAAAGACAGGGAGTGGGACCAACGTCCTGACTTTC. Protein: CASSEKTGSGTNVLTF.

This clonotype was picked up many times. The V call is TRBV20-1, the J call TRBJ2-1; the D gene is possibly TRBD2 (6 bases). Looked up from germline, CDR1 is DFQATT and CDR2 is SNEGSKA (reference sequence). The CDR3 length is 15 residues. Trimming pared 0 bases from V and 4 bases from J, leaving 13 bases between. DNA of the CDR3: TGCAGTGCTAGAGAGGGGGGTGAAGTATACAATGAGCAGTTCTTC. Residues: CSAREGGEVYNEQFF.

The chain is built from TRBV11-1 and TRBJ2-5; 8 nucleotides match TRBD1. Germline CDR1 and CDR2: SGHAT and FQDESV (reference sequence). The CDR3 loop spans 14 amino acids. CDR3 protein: CTSSPGQGVVTQYF. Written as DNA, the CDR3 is TGTACTAGCAGCCCTGGACAGGGCGTAGTGACCCAGTACTTC.

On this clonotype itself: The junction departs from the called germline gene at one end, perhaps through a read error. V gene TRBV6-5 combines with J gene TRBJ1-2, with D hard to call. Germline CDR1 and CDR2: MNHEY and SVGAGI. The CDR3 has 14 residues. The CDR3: CASSYSMEDYGYTF. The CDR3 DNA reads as TGTGCCAGTAGTTACTCGATGGAGGACTATGGCTACACCTTC.

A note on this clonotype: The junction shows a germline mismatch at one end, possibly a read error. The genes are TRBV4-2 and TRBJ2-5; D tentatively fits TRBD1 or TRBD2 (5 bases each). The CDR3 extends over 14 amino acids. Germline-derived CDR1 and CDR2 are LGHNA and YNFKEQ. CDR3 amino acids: CASIQEGPQEAQYF. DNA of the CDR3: TGTGCCAGCATCCAAGAGGGGCCCCAAGAGGCCCAGTACTTC.

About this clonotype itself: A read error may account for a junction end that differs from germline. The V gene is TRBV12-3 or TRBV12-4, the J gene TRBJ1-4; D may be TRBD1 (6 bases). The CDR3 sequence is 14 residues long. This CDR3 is CASSTQQGFEKRLF. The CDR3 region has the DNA TGTGCCAGCAGCACTCAACAGGGTTTTGAAAAACGGCTTTTT.

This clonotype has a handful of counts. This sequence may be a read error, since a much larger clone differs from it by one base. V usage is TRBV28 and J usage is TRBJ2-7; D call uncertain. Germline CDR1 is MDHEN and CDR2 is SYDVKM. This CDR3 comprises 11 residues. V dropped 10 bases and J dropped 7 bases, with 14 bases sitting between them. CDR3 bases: TGTGCCAACACCCGTTATCGGGAGCAGTACTTC. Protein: CANTRYREQYF.

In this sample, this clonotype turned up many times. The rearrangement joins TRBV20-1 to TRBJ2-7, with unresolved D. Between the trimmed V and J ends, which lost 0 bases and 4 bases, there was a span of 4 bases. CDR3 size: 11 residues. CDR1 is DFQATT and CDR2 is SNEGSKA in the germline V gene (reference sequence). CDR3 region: CSARDDYEQYF. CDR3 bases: TGCAGTGCTAGAGACGATTACGAGCAGTACTTC.

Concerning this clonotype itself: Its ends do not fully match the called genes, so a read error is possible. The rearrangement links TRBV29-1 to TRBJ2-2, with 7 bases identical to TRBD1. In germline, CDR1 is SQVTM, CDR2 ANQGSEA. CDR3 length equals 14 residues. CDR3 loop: CNVGDSPKTGELFF. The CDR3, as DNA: TGCAACGTTGGGGACAGTCCGAAGACTGGGGAGCTGTTTTTT.

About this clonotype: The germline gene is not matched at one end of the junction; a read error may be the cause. CDR3 sequence reads: CASSLESGASYEQHF. In nucleotides, the CDR3 is TGTGCCAGCAGCTTGGAGAGTGGGGCTTCCTACGAGCAGCACTTC. The chain recombines TRBV5-5 with TRBJ2-7, with D possibly being TRBD1 (5 bases). CDR1 is SGHKS, CDR2 YYEKEE, per germline (reference sequence). This CDR3 has 15 amino acids.

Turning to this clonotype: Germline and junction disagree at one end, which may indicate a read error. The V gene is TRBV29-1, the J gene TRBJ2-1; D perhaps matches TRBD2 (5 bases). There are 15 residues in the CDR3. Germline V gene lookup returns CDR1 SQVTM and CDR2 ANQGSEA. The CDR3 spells CSVGLSGNSYNEQFF. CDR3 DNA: TGCAGTGTTGGACTGTCCGGGAACTCCTACAATGAGCAGTTCTTC.

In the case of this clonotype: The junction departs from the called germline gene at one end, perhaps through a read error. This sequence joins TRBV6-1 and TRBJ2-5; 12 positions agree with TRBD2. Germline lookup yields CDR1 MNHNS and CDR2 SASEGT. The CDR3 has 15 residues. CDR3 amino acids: CANSEGLAGGGTQYF. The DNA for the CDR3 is TGTGCCAACAGTGAAGGGCTAGCGGGGGGGGGAACCCAGTACTTC.

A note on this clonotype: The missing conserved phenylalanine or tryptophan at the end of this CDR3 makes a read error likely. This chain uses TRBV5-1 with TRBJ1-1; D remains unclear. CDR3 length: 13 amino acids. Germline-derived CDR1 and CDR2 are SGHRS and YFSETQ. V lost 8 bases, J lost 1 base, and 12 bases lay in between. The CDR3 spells CASKDVPNTEAFC. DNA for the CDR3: TGCGCCAGTAAAGACGTCCCGAACACTGAAGCTTTCTGT.

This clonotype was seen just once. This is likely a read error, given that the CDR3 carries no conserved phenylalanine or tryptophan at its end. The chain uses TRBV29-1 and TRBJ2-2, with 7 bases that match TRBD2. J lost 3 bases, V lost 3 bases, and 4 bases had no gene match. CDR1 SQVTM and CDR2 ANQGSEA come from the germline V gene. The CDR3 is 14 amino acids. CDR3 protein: CSVDRRGDTGELFL. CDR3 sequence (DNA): TGCAGCGTTGACCGACGGGGGGACACCGGGGAGCTGTTTCTT.

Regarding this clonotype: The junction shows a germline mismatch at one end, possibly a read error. The CDR3 sequence is CTSSQKGHSKQFF. DNA for the CDR3: TGCACCAGCAGCCAGAAGGGGCACTCTAAGCAGTTCTTC. The rearrangement joins TRBV4-1 to TRBJ2-1; TRBD1 is a possible D gene (5 bases). The CDR3 length is 13 residues. Germline CDR1 is MGHRA and CDR2 is YSYEKL.

The CDR3 DNA follows: TGTGCCATCAGTCTGGGTAGCTACGGAGACACCATATATTTT. Amino acid sequence: CAISLGSYGDTIYF. This chain uses TRBV10-3 with TRBJ1-3; D is unresolved. Germline V CDR1 and CDR2: ENHRY, SYGVKD. There are 14 residues in the CDR3. Trimming pared 5 bases from V and 8 bases from J, leaving 16 bases between.

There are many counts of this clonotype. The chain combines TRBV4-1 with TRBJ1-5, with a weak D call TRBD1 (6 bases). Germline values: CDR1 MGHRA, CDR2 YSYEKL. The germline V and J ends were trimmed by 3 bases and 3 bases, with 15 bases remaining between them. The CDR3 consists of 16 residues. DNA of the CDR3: TGCGCCAGCAGCCATACTGACAGGTCCTCCAATCAGCCCCAGCATTTT. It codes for CASSHTDRSSNQPQHF.